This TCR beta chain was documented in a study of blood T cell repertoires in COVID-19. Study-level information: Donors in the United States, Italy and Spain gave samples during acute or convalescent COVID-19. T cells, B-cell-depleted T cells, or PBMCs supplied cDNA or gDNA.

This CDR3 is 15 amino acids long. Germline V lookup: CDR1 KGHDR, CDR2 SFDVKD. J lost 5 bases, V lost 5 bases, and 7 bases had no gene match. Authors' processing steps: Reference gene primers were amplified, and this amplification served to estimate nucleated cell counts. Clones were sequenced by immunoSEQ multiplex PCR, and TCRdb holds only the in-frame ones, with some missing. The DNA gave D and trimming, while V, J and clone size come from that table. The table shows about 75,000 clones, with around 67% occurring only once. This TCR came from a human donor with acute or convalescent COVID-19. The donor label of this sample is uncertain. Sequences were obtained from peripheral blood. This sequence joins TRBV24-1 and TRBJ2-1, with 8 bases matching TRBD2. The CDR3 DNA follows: TGTGCCACCAGTGCGAATAGCGGGAACCACAATGAGCAGTTCTTC. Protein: CATSANSGNHNEQFF.